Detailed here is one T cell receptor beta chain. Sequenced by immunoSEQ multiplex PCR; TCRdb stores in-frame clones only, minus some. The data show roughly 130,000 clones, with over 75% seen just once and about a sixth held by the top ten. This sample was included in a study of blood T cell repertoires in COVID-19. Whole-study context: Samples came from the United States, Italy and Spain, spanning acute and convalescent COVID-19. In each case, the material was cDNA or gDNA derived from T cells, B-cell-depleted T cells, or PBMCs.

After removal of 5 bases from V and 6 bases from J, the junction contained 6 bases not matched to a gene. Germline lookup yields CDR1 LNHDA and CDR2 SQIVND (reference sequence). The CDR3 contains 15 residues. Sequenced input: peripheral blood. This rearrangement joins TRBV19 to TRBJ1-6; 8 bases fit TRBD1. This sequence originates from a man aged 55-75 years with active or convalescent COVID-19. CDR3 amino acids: CASSSGQASNSPLHF. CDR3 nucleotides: TGTGCCAGTAGTTCGGGACAGGCATCTAATTCACCCCTCCACTTT.